A selection of T cell receptor beta chains follows, all from one sample in a study of blood T cell repertoires in COVID-19. The method was immunoSEQ multiplex PCR; TCRdb's version includes in-frame clones alone and lacks a portion of them. Among 280,000 or so clones, 70% to 90% were seen once, and the ten largest hold less than 10%. The sample consisted of peripheral blood. The receptors shown here come from a man aged 18 to 29 with active or convalescent COVID-19. Both conserved end residues are part of each CDR3. The D gene is left open where the match is weak. The listing skips clone size in some rows; elsewhere it reads once, few, many or a size class.

DNA,CDR3,J,size,V,D
TGCGCCAGCAGCTTGGGCAGTCAAGAGACCCAGTACTTC,CASSLGSQETQYF,TRBJ2-5,once,TRBV5-1,NA
TGTGCCAGCAGCTCCACTGGCTACGAGCAGTACTTC,CASSSTGYEQYF,TRBJ2-7,NA,TRBV6-5,NA
TGTGCCACCAGCACAGGGACAATCTACGAGCAGTACTTC,CATSTGTIYEQYF,TRBJ2-7,NA,TRBV15,NA
TGTGCCAGCAGCTTAGGGGCCACACTACGGTACTTC,CASSLGATLRYF,TRBJ2-7,NA,TRBV13,NA
TGTGCCAGTCGAAAGGAACCGGGACTGATGAACACTGAAGCTTTCTTT,CASRKEPGLMNTEAFF,TRBJ1-1,NA,TRBV19,NA
TGCGCCAGCAGGGAGACGATCTCGGGCAATCAGCCCCAGCATTTT,CASRETISGNQPQHF,TRBJ1-5,few,TRBV10-2,NA
TGCGCCAGCAGTAAAGGGAGGGAGACGGTCGGGGAGCTGTTTTTT,CASSKGRETVGELFF,TRBJ2-2,NA,TRBV5-1,TRBD2
TGCGCCAGCAGCTTGGCGCAGGGAATTGGGGATACGCAGTATTTT,CASSLAQGIGDTQYF,TRBJ2-3,NA,TRBV5-1,NA
TGTGCCAGCAGTTTTAATTGGGTGATACAGGGGGCCACGTACACTGAAGCTTTCTTT,CASSFNWVIQGATYTEAFF,TRBJ1-1,NA,TRBV27,TRBD1
TGTGCCAGCAGTGGCGTAGGGACAGGGGCGAATCAGCCCCAGCATTTT,CASSGVGTGANQPQHF,TRBJ1-5,NA,TRBV2,TRBD1
TGCGCCAGCAACCTCGGGACTCACGAAAAACTGTTTTTT,CASNLGTHEKLFF,TRBJ1-4,NA,TRBV5-1,NA
TGTGCCAGCAGTCGTCGCGGGACAGGACCCACAGATACGCAGTATTTT,CASSRRGTGPTDTQYF,TRBJ2-3,NA,TRBV13,TRBD1
TGTGCCAGCAGGGGGGACTCATTCTACGAGCAGTACTTC,CASRGDSFYEQYF,TRBJ2-7,NA,TRBV2,NA
TGTGCCTTAGGACAGGGGGCGGATGGGGCCAACGTCCTGACTTTC,CALGQGADGANVLTF,TRBJ2-6,NA,TRBV6-5,TRBD1
TGTGCCAGCAGCTTGGCATACCCCAGACTGAAGAGCTCCTACGAGCAGTACTTC,CASSLAYPRLKSSYEQYF,TRBJ2-7,NA,TRBV5-6,NA
TGCGCCAGCAGCTCCTCCGGGACATCAGCTTTCTTT,CASSSSGTSAFF,TRBJ1-1,NA,TRBV5-1,NA
TGTGCCAGCAGTTACGGTCCGGGGTATGAAAAACTGTTTTTT,CASSYGPGYEKLFF,TRBJ1-4,NA,TRBV6-5,NA
TGTGCCAGCAGCCGACCCCGGGGAGGTTCCCTGGTCGAGCAGTACTTC,CASSRPRGGSLVEQYF,TRBJ2-7,NA,TRBV3-1/TRBV3-2,NA
TGTGCCAGCAGCCTGACAGGGGACCAATCCTACGAGCAGTACTTC,CASSLTGDQSYEQYF,TRBJ2-7,NA,TRBV9,TRBD1
TGTGCCAGCAGCTTATGGGGAGGTGGGGGTCACTACACCTTC,CASSLWGGGGHYTF,TRBJ1-2,NA,TRBV13,NA
TGTGCCAGCAGTTTATCTACAAGCGGCGAGCAGTACTTC,CASSLSTSGEQYF,TRBJ2-7,NA,TRBV27,NA
TGTGCCAGCAGCCCATCCCCGGGACAGGGGGGCTACGAGCAGTACTTC,CASSPSPGQGGYEQYF,TRBJ2-7,NA,TRBV9,TRBD1
TGCGCCAGCAGCTACCGGGACAGAGGCGACGAGCAGTACTTC,CASSYRDRGDEQYF,TRBJ2-7,NA,TRBV4-1,TRBD1
TGTGCCAGCAGTTACTCGGTACTCTCTGGAAACACCATATATTTT,CASSYSVLSGNTIYF,TRBJ1-3,NA,TRBV6-5,NA
TGTGCCAGCAGAGCCGGGACAGGTCCGACCGGGGAGCTGTTTTTT,CASRAGTGPTGELFF,TRBJ2-2,NA,TRBV6-5,TRBD1
TGCGCCAGCAGCTTGGCCCAGGGTTACGAGCAGTACTTC,CASSLAQGYEQYF,TRBJ2-7,once,TRBV5-1,NA
TGTGCCAGCAGCGCGGTGGCATCAGGGGAGCTGTTTTTT,CASSAVASGELFF,TRBJ2-2,NA,TRBV5-6,NA
TGTGCCAGCAGTTTAGATAGCTATGGCTACACCTTC,CASSLDSYGYTF,TRBJ1-2,NA,TRBV12-3/TRBV12-4,NA
TGTGCCAGCAGTTACGTGCAGGGGCTGATCGAAGCTTTCTTT,CASSYVQGLIEAFF,TRBJ1-1,NA,TRBV6-2/TRBV6-3,NA
TGTGCCAGCAGTTTAGACAGGGGAACTGAAGCTTTCTTT,CASSLDRGTEAFF,TRBJ1-1,NA,TRBV6-5,TRBD1
TGCGCCAGCAGCTTTGATGAGAAGTATAATGAAAAACTGTTTTTT,CASSFDEKYNEKLFF,TRBJ1-4,NA,TRBV5-1,NA
TGTGCCACCAGCAGAGATGCGGGACAGATGAATGAAAAACTGTTTTTT,CATSRDAGQMNEKLFF,TRBJ1-4,NA,TRBV15,TRBD1
TGTGCCATTAGAAGCGGGGGGGCCAACACCGGGGAGCTGTTTTTT,CAIRSGGANTGELFF,TRBJ2-2,NA,TRBV10-3,TRBD2
TGTGCCATCAGTGAGAAAAACACCCACTATGGCTACACCTTC,CAISEKNTHYGYTF,TRBJ1-2,NA,TRBV10-3,NA
TGTGCCAGCAGCCCTTTAGTTGCCTACGAGCAGTACTTC,CASSPLVAYEQYF,TRBJ2-7,NA,TRBV12-3/TRBV12-4,NA
TGTGCCAGCAGTAAGACAGGGTTCTACAATGAGCAGTTCTTC,CASSKTGFYNEQFF,TRBJ2-1,NA,TRBV27,TRBD1
TGTGCCAGCAGCGTCATGTCGAGAGAGCAGTACTTC,CASSVMSREQYF,TRBJ2-7,NA,TRBV5-6,NA
TGCAGCGCCGCCGTGGAGGGAGAAGCTTTCTTT,CSAAVEGEAFF,TRBJ1-1,NA,TRBV29-1,NA
TGTGCCAGCAGCGTAGTGCAAAAGGGGACTTCCCGTTGGGACACTGAAGCTTTCTTT,CASSVVQKGTSRWDTEAFF,TRBJ1-1,NA,TRBV9,NA
TGTGCCAGCAGTTTAGGTCGCTACAGGGAAGCTTTCTTT,CASSLGRYREAFF,TRBJ1-1,NA,TRBV12-3/TRBV12-4,NA
TGCGCCAGCAGCTTGGGATGGGGACAGAACACTGAAGCTTTCTTT,CASSLGWGQNTEAFF,TRBJ1-1,NA,TRBV5-1,NA
TGTGCCATCAGTGAGTCAGGGGCCTTTGAAGCTTTCTTT,CAISESGAFEAFF,TRBJ1-1,NA,TRBV10-3,NA
TGTGCCAGCAGTCCTATACAGGGCTATCCGGGTGGCTACACCTTC,CASSPIQGYPGGYTF,TRBJ1-2,NA,TRBV27,NA
TGTGCCAGCAGTGTCACAGATAACTATGGCTACACCTTC,CASSVTDNYGYTF,TRBJ1-2,NA,TRBV25-1,NA
TGCAGTGCTAGTCCGGGGGGCCCCTATGGCTACACCTTC,CSASPGGPYGYTF,TRBJ1-2,NA,TRBV20-1,NA
TGCGCCAGCAGCCAAGCGTACAGGGGGTCAGAAGCTTTCTTT,CASSQAYRGSEAFF,TRBJ1-1,NA,TRBV4-3,TRBD1
TGTGCCAGCAGCCTCCGCAGAAGGACAGAGATTTCCTACAATGAGCAGTTCTTC,CASSLRRRTEISYNEQFF,TRBJ2-1,many,TRBV21-1,NA
TGTGCCAGCAGTTTTACAGGGGTCGTAGGCTACACCTTC,CASSFTGVVGYTF,TRBJ1-2,NA,TRBV12-3/TRBV12-4,TRBD1
TGCGCCAGCAGCTTGGACAGGGGGTCCTACGAGCAGTACTTC,CASSLDRGSYEQYF,TRBJ2-7,NA,TRBV5-1,TRBD1
TGTGCCACCAGCAGCCGGGACAGGTTGGGCTACACCTTC,CATSSRDRLGYTF,TRBJ1-2,NA,TRBV15,TRBD1
TGTGCCAGCAGCCAAGTCGGAGCCCCCTATACGCAGTATTTT,CASSQVGAPYTQYF,TRBJ2-3,NA,TRBV4-2,NA
TGTGCCAGCAGTAACTACCCAGATACGCAGTATTTT,CASSNYPDTQYF,TRBJ2-3,NA,TRBV27,NA